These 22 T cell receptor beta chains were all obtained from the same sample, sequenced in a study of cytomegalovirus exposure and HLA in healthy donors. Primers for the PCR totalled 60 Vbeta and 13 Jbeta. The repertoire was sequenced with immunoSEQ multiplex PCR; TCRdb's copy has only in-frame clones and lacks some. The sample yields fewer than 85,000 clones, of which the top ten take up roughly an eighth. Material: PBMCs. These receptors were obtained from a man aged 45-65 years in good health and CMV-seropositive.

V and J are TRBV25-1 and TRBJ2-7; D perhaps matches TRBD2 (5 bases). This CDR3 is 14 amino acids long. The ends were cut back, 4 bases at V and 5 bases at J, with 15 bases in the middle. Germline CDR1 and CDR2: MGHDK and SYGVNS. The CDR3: CASSGLAGGHEQYF. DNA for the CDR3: TGTGCCAGCAGTGGGCTAGCTGGTGGGCACGAGCAGTACTTC.

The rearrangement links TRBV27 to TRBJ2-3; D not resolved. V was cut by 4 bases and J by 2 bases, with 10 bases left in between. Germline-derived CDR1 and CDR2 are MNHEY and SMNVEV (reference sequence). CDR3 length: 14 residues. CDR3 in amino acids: CASSSQSDTDTQYF. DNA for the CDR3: TGTGCCAGCAGTTCCCAGTCAGACACAGATACGCAGTATTTT.

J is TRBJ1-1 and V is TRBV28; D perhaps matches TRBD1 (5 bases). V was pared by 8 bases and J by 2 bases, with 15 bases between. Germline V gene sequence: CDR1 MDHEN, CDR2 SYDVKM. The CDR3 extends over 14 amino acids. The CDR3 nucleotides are TGTGCCAGCTGGGGGGGGGTTCTTAACACTGAAGCTTTCTTT. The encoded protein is CASWGGVLNTEAFF.

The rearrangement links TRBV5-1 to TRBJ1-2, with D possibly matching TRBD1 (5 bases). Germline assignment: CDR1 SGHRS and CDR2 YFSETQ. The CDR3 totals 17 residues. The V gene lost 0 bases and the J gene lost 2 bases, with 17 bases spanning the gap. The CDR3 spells CASSLGYSGVANYGYTF. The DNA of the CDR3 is TGCGCCAGCAGCTTGGGCTACTCGGGGGTTGCGAACTATGGCTACACCTTC. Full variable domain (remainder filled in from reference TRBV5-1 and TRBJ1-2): KAGVTQTPRYLIKTRGQQVTLSCSPISGHRSVSWYQQTPGQGLQFLFEYFSETQRNKGNFPGRFSGRQFSNSRSEMNVSTLELGDSALYLCASSLGYSGVANYGYTFGSGTRLTVV.

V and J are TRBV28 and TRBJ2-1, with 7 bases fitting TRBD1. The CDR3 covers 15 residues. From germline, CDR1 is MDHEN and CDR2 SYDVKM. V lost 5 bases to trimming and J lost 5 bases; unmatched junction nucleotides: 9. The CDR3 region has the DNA TGTGCCAGCAGTGATTCGGGACAGTCAAACAATGAGCAGTTCTTC. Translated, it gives CASSDSGQSNNEQFF.

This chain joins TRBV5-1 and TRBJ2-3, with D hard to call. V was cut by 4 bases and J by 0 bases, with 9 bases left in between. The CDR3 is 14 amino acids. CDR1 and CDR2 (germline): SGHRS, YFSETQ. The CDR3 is CASSLVSSTDTQYF. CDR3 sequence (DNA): TGCGCCAGCAGCCTTGTAAGCAGCACAGATACGCAGTATTTT.

This CDR3 reads CASSPRTGEAGANVLTF. Written as DNA, the CDR3 is TGTGCCAGCAGCCCACGGACAGGGGAAGCTGGGGCCAACGTCCTGACTTTC. V and J are TRBV7-2 and TRBJ2-6, with 9 bases aligning to TRBD1. V gave up 5 bases and J gave up 2 bases; unmatched junction bases: 7. This CDR3 region has 17 residues. Germline V gene lookup returns CDR1 SGHTA and CDR2 FQGNSA.

CDR3 amino acids: CASSVDVGGLYTGELFF. The CDR3 DNA sequence: TGTGCCAGCAGCGTAGATGTCGGGGGGTTATACACCGGGGAGCTGTTTTTT. This chain connects TRBV9 to TRBJ2-2; 7 bases align to TRBD2. The CDR3 runs 17 residues. Trimming took 0 bases from V and 3 from J; bases not matched to a gene: 8. The germline gives CDR1 SGDLS, CDR2 YYNGEE.

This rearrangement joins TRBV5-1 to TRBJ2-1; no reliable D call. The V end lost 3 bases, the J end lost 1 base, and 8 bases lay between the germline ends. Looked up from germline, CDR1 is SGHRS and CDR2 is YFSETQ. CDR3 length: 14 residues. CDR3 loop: CASSSGESYNEQFF. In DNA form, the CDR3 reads TGCGCCAGCAGCTCCGGAGAATCCTACAATGAGCAGTTCTTC.

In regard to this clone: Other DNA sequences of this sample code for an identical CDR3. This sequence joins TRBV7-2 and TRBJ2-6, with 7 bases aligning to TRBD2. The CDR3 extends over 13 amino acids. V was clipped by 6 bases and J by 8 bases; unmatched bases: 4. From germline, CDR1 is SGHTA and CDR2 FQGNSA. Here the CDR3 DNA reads TGTGCCAGCAGTTTGGGGGGGTCCAACGTCCTGACTTTC. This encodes CASSLGGSNVLTF. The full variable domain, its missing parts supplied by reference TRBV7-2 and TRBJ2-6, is GAGVSQSPSNKVTEKGKDVELRCDPISGHTALYWYRQSLGQGLEFLIYFQGNSAPDKSGLPSDRFSAERTGGSVSTLTIQRTQQEDSAVYLCASSLGGSNVLTFGAGSRLTVL.

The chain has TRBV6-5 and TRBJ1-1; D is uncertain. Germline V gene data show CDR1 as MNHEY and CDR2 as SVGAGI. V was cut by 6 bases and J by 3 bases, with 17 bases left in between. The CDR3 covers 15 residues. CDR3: CASRIKISSDTEAFF. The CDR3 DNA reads TGTGCCAGCAGGATCAAAATAAGTTCGGACACTGAAGCTTTCTTT.

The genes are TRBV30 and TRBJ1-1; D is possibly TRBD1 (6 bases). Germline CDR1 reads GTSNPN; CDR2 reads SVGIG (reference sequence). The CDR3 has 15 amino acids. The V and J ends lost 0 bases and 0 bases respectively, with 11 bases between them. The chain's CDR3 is CAWSVGGPLNTEAFF. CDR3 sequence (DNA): TGTGCCTGGAGTGTAGGGGGACCCTTGAACACTGAAGCTTTCTTT.

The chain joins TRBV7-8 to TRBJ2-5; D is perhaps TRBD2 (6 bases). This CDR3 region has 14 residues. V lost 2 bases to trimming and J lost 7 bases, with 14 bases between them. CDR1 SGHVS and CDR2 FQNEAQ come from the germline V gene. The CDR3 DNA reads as TGTGCCAGCAGCTTAACGGGGACTTGGGGGACCCAGTACTTC. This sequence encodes CASSLTGTWGTQYF.

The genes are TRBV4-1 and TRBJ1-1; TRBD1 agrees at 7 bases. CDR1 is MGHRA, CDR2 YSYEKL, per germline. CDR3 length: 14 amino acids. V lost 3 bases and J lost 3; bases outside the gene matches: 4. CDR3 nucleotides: TGCGCCAGCAGCCACGGACAGGTACACACTGAAGCTTTCTTT. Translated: CASSHGQVHTEAFF.

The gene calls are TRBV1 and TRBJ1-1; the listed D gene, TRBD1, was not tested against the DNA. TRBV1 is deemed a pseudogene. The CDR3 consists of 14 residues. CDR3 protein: CTSSQEGGNTEAFF. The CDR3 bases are TGCACCAGCAGCCAAGAAGGGGGGAACACTGAAGCTTTCTTT.

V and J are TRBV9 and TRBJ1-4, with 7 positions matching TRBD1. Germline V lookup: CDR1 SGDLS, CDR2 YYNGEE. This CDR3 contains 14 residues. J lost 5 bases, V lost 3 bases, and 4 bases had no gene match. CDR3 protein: CASSATGENEKLFF. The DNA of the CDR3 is TGTGCCAGCAGCGCAACAGGGGAAAATGAAAAACTGTTTTTT.

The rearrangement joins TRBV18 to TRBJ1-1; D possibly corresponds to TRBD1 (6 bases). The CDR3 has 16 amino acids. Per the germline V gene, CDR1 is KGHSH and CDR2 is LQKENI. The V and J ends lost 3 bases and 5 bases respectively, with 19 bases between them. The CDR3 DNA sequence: TGTGCCAGCTCACCCCCTTTGGGGGGGGCTGGGACTGAAGCTTTCTTT. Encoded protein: CASSPPLGGAGTEAFF.

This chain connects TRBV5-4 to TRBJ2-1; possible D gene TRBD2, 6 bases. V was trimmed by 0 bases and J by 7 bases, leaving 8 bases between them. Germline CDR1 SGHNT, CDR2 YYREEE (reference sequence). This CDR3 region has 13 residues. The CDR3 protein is CASSLAAGNEQFF. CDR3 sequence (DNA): TGTGCCAGCAGCTTGGCCGCGGGAAATGAGCAGTTCTTC.

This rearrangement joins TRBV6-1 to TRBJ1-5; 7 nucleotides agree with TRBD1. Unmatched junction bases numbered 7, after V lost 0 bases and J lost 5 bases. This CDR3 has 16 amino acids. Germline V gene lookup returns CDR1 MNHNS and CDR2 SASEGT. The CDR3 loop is CASSEAPGQEDQPQHF. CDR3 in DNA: TGTGCCAGCAGTGAAGCTCCCGGACAGGAGGATCAGCCCCAGCATTTT.

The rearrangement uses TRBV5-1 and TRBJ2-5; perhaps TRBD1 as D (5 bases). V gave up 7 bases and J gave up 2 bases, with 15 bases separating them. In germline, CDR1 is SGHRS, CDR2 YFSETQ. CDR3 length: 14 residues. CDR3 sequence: CASSRTGVQETQYF. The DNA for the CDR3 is TGCGCCAGCTCCAGAACAGGCGTTCAAGAGACCCAGTACTTC.

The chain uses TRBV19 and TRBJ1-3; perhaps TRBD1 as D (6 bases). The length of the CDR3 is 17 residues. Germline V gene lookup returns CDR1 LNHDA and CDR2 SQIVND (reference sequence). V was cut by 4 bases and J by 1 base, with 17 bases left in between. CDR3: CASSTYRDLASGNTIYF. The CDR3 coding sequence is TGTGCCAGTAGTACCTACAGGGATCTCGCTTCTGGAAACACCATATATTTT.

The CDR3 DNA sequence: TGTGCCAGCACCGGGACAGGGGGAATTTTGGACATTCAGTACTTC. Residues: CASTGTGGILDIQYF. The V and J genes are TRBV2 and TRBJ2-4; 11 nucleotides line up with TRBD1. Unmatched junction bases numbered 10, after V lost 7 bases and J lost 8 bases. CDR1 and CDR2 (germline): SNHLY, FYNNEI. The CDR3 consists of 15 residues.